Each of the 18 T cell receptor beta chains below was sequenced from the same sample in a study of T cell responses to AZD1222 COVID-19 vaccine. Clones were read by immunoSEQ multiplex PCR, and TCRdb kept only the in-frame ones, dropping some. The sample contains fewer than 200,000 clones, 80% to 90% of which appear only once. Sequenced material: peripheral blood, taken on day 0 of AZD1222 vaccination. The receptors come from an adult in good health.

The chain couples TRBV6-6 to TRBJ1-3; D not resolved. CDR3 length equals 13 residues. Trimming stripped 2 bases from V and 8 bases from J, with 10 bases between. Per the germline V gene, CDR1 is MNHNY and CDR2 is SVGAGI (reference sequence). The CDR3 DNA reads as TGTGCCAGCAGTTACGTCGTCCCAGACACCATATATTTT. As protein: CASSYVVPDTIYF.

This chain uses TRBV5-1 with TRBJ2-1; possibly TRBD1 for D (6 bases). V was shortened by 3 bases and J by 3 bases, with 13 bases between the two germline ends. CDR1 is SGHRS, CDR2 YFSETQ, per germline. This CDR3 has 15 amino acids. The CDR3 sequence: CASSSGQLGYNEQFF. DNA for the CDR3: TGCGCCAGCAGCTCGGGACAATTGGGCTACAATGAGCAGTTCTTC.

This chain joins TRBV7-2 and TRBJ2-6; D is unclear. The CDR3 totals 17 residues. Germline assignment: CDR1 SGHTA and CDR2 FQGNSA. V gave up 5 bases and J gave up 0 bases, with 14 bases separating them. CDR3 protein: CASSLALRFSGANVLTF. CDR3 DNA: TGTGCCAGCAGCCTGGCTCTCAGGTTCTCTGGGGCCAACGTCCTGACTTTC.

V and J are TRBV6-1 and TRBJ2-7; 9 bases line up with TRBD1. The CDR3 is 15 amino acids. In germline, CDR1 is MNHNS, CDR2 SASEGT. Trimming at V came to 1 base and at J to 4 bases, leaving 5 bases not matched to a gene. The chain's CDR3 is CASSEVTGGRYEQYF. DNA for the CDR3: TGTGCCAGCAGTGAAGTGACAGGGGGGAGATACGAGCAGTACTTC.

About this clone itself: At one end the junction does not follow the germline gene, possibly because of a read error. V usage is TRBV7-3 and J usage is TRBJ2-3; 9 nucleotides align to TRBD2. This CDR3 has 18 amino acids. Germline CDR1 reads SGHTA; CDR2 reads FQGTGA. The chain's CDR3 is CASSLMPTSGQGTYTQYF. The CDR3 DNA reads TGTGCCAGCAGCTTAATGCCAACTAGCGGGCAAGGCACATATACGCAGTATTTT.

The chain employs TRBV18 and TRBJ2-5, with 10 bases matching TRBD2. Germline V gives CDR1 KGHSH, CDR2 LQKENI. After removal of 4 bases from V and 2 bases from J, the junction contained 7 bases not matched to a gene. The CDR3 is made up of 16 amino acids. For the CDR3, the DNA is TGTGCCAGCTCACTGACCCTAGCGGGAGAACAAGAGACCCAGTACTTC. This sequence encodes CASSLTLAGEQETQYF.

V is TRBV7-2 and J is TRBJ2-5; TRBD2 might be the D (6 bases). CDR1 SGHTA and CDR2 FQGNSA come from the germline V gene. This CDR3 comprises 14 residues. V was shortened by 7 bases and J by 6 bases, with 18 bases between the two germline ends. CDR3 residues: CASNSDPAGKTQYF. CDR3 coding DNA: TGTGCCAGCAACAGTGACCCGGCGGGGAAGACCCAGTACTTC.

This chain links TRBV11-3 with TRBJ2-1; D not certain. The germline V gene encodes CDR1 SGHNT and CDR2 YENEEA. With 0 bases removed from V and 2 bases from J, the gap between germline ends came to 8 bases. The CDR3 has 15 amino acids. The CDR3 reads CASSLEGSTYNEQFF. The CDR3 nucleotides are TGTGCCAGCAGCTTAGAAGGATCCACCTACAATGAGCAGTTCTTC.

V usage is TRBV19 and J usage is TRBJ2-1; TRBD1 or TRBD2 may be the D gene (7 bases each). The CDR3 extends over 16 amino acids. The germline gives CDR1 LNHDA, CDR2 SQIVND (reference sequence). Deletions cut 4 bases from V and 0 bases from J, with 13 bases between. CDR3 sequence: CASSRQGGASYNEQFF. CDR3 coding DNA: TGTGCCAGTAGTAGGCAGGGGGGGGCCTCCTACAATGAGCAGTTCTTC.

The CDR3 loop reads CASSPAGRPSYEQYF. In nucleotides, the CDR3 is TGTGCCAGCAGCCCGGCCGGGCGTCCGTCCTACGAGCAGTACTTC. The chain joins TRBV7-6 to TRBJ2-7; D uncertain. V shed 5 bases and J shed 1 base, with 15 bases lying between them. CDR3 length: 15 amino acids. CDR1 is SGHVS, CDR2 FNYEAQ, per germline.

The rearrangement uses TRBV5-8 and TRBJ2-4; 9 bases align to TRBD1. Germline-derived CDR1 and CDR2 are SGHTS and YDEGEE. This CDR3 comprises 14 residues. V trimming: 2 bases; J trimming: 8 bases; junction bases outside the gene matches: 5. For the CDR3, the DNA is TGTGCCAGCAGCTTTACAGGGGGCTGGGACATTCAGTACTTC. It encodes CASSFTGGWDIQYF.

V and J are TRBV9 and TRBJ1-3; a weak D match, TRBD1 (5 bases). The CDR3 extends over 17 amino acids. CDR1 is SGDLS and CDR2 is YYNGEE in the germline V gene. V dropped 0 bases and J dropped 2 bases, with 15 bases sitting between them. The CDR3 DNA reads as TGTGCCAGCAGCGTAGCCCAAGGGGATTCAGCTGGAAACACCATATATTTT. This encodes CASSVAQGDSAGNTIYF.

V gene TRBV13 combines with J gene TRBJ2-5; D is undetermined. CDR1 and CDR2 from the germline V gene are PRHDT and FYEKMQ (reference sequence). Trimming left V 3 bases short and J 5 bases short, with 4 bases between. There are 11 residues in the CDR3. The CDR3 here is CASSFGETQYF. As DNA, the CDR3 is TGTGCCAGCAGCTTCGGGGAGACCCAGTACTTC.

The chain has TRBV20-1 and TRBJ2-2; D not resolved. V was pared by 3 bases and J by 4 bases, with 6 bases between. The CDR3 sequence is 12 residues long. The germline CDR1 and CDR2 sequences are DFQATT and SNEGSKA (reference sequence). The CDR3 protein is CSASHGTGELFF. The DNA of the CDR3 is TGCAGTGCTAGTCATGGCACCGGGGAGCTGTTTTTT.

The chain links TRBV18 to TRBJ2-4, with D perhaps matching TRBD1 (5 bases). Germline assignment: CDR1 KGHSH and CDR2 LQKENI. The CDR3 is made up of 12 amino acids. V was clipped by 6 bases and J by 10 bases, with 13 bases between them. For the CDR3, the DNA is TGTGCCAGCTCGGAGTTGACAGAAATTCAGTACTTC. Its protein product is CASSELTEIQYF.

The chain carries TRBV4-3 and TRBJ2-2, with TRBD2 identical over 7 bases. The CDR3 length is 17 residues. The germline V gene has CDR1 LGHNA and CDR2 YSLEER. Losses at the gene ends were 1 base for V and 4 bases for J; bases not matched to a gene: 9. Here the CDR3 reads CASSQVGRAGFTGELFF. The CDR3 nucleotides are TGCGCCAGCAGCCAAGTAGGAAGAGCGGGGTTCACCGGGGAGCTGTTTTTT.

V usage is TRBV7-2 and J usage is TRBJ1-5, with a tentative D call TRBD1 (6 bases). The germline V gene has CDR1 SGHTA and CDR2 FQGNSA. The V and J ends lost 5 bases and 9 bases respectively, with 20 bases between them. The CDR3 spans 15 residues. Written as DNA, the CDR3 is TGTGCCAGCAGCCTTTCACAGGGCCCACAATCGCCCCAGCATTTT. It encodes CASSLSQGPQSPQHF.

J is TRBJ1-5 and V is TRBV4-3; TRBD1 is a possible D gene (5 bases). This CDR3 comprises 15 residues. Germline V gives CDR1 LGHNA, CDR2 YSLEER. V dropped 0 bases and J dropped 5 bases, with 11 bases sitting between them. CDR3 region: CASSQERGVYQPQHF. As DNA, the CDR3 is TGCGCCAGCAGCCAAGAGAGGGGTGTTTATCAGCCCCAGCATTTT.